This T cell receptor (beta chain) emerged from a study of control samples from healthy donors and cancer patients. Trimming stripped 5 bases from V and 4 bases from J, with 6 bases between. The CDR3 loop spans 12 amino acids. Germline assignment: CDR1 SQVTM and CDR2 ANQGSEA. Here immunoSEQ multiplex PCR was the method, and the copy in TCRdb shows in-frame clones only, minus some. The sample contains about 180,000 clones, roughly 90% of which appear only once. Sequenced: blood. The gene calls are TRBV29-1 and TRBJ2-6, with D unresolved. The receptor comes from a woman in her forties or fifties in good health. The CDR3 DNA is TGCAGCGTTCAGGCCGGGGCCAACGTCCTGACTTTC. It is translated as CSVQAGANVLTF.